These 10 T cell receptor beta chains share one sample of origin, sequenced in a study of T cells in Graves' hyperthyroidism and ophthalmopathy. Researchers took RNA transcripts and amplified the TCR beta CDR3 regions from them. A first-round RT-PCR of the TCR CDR3 used the HTBI primer set. One entry per CDR3 protein, called by TCRdb with MiXCR from the multiplex PCR reads. The profile shows about 350,000 distinct CDR3 sequences, about a sixth of them singletons. Sequencing input: blood. The source of these receptors is a woman aged 35 to 49 with Graves' ophthalmopathy.

This clonotype has ten or more counts. This sequence joins TRBV6-2 or TRBV6-3 and TRBJ2-7; 7 nucleotides agree with TRBD2. V shed 6 bases and J 6 bases; nucleotides not matched to a gene: 11. Germline V gene sequence: CDR1 MNHEY, CDR2 SVGEGT. CDR3 size: 14 residues. CDR3 sequence: CASSRVGGSTEQYF. CDR3 nucleotides: TGTGCCAGCAGCCGCGTTGGCGGGAGTACCGAGCAGTACTTC.

In this sample, this clonotype turned up a few times. The rearrangement joins TRBV2 to TRBJ1-1; the D is unclear. Germline values: CDR1 SNHLY, CDR2 FYNNEI. V gave up 6 bases and J gave up 5 bases, with 13 bases separating them. The CDR3 is 13 residues long. The CDR3 DNA reads as TGTGCCAGCAGAGGACTACGGGTAACTGAAGCTTTCTTT. Its protein product is CASRGLRVTEAFF. Variable domain in full (rest from reference TRBV2 and TRBJ1-1): EPEVTQTPSHQVTQMGQEVILRCVPISNHLYFYWYRQILGQKVEFLVSFYNNEISEKSEIFDDQFSVERPDGSNFTLKIRSTKLEDSAMYFCASRGLRVTEAFFGQGTRLTVV.

Many counts were recorded for this clonotype. V and J are TRBV3-1 and TRBJ2-5; possible D gene TRBD2, 6 bases. Germline CDR1 reads LGHDT; CDR2 reads YNNKEL (reference sequence). This CDR3 is built from 13 residues. Between the trimmed V and J ends, which lost 6 bases and 3 bases, there was a span of 11 bases. The CDR3 coding sequence is TGTGCCAGCAGTCCGGGACTTGAAGAGACCCAGTACTTC. Translation: CASSPGLEETQYF.

This clonotype appeared many times. The genes are TRBV3-1 and TRBJ2-7; 8 bases agree with TRBD2. V dropped 0 bases and J dropped 3; count of bases not matched to a gene: 10. Germline lookup yields CDR1 LGHDT and CDR2 YNNKEL (reference sequence). The CDR3 runs 17 residues. The CDR3: CASSQDGSGARYYEQYF. The CDR3 coding sequence is TGTGCCAGCAGCCAAGATGGTAGCGGGGCTCGCTACTACGAGCAGTACTTC.

The sample holds many counts of this clonotype. The rearrangement uses TRBV27 and TRBJ1-2; D call uncertain. The V gene's germline CDR1 is MNHEY and CDR2 SMNVEV (reference sequence). V dropped 2 bases and J dropped 4 bases, with 5 bases sitting between them. The CDR3 contains 12 residues. The CDR3 DNA reads TGTGCCAGCAGTTTACCCGTCTATGGCTACACCTTC. Protein sequence: CASSLPVYGYTF.

This clonotype was counted many times. This rearrangement joins TRBV20-1 to TRBJ1-1; possibly TRBD1 for D (5 bases). Trimming pared 3 bases from V and 3 bases from J, leaving 11 bases between. CDR3 length: 13 amino acids. CDR1 and CDR2 (germline): DFQATT, SNEGSKA (reference sequence). As DNA, the CDR3 is TGCAGTGCTAGCAGGGTTGTGTACACTGAAGCTTTCTTT. Translated: CSASRVVYTEAFF.

For this clonotype: This sequence may be a read error, since a much larger clone differs from it by one base. The chain recombines TRBV5-1 with TRBJ2-7; D possibly corresponds to TRBD1 (6 bases). Per germline, CDR1 SGHRS and CDR2 YFSETQ. The CDR3 contains 16 residues. Trimming pared 1 base from V and 0 bases from J, leaving 14 bases between. This chain's CDR3 is CASSLNAGTRSYEQYF. The CDR3 region has the DNA TGCGCCAGCAGCTTGAATGCCGGGACACGCTCCTACGAGCAGTACTTC.

At least ten counts were recorded for this clonotype. The chain carries TRBV11-1 and TRBJ2-7; D is perhaps TRBD1 or TRBD2 (6 bases each). The CDR3 has 18 residues. The V gene lost 4 bases and the J gene lost 0 bases, with 22 bases spanning the gap. Germline lookup yields CDR1 SGHAT and CDR2 FQDESV (reference sequence). CDR3 bases: TGTGCCAGCAGCTCGCCAGGGGTAGCGGTAACAAGCTCCTACGAGCAGTACTTC. Amino acids: CASSSPGVAVTSSYEQYF.

This clonotype has at least ten counts. This chain links TRBV6-2 or TRBV6-3 with TRBJ2-7; D not certain. V lost 5 bases, J lost 7 bases, and 9 bases lay in between. CDR3 length equals 11 residues. Looked up from germline, CDR1 is MNHEY and CDR2 is SVGEGT. The CDR3 nucleotides read TGTGCCAGCAGTGATACAAGGGAGCAGTACTTC. Translated, it gives CASSDTREQYF.

This clonotype was seen ten or more times. The CDR3 end shows no conserved phenylalanine or tryptophan, and so a read error is likely. Here the CDR3 reads CASSLRDDYEQYL. CDR3 in DNA: TGTGCCAGCAGTCTCAGGGACGACTACGAGCAGTACCTC. The V gene is TRBV27, the J gene TRBJ2-7, with D perhaps assigned TRBD1 or TRBD2 (5 bases each). The CDR3 extends over 13 amino acids. CDR1 and CDR2 from the germline V gene are MNHEY and SMNVEV (reference sequence). V was pared by 5 bases and J by 3 bases, with 11 bases between.